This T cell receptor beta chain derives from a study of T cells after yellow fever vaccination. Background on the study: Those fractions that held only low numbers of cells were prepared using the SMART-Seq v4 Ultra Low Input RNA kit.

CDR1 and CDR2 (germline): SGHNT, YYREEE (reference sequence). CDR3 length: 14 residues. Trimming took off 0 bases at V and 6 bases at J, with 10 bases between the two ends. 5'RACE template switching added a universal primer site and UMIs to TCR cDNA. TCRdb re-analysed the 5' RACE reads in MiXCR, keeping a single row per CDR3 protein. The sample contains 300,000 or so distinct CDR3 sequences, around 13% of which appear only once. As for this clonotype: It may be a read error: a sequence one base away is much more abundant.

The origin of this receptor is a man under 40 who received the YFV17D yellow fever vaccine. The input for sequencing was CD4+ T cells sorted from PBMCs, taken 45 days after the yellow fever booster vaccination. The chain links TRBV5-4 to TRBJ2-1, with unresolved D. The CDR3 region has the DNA TGTGCCAGCAGCTTGGGCCGGACGCCCAATGAGCAGTTCTTC. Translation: CASSLGRTPNEQFF.